Detailed here is one T cell receptor beta chain. Its target is unknown. Measured with immunoSEQ multiplex PCR; TCRdb has only the in-frame clones, and not every one. The repertoire holds fewer than 80,000 clones, 77% seen once, with 1.5% to 2% in the top ten. The data derive from a study of OX40 agonist ivuxolimab in advanced cancers. Whole-study context: The dose-escalation cohort had hepatocellular carcinoma, melanoma, renal cell or head and neck cancer. Checkpoint inhibitors had been given previously to roughly 36% of patients.

The study's findings and limits: Low normalized T-cell clonal expansion was also seen in some nonresponders.

This receptor was taken from an adult with an advanced solid tumor such as melanoma, head and neck, liver or kidney cancer. The sample was CD4+ or CD8+ T cells sorted from blood, taken in a trial of the OX40 agonist ivuxolimab.

The CDR3: CASSLGAQANTEAFF. In DNA form, the CDR3 reads TGTGCCAGCAGCTTAGGCGCACAGGCGAACACTGAAGCTTTCTTT. The J gene is TRBJ1-1, the V gene TRBV7-9; D is possibly TRBD1 (5 bases). The germline V gene encodes CDR1 SEHNR and CDR2 FQNEAQ (reference sequence). Deletions cut 1 base from V and 1 base from J, with 10 bases between. The CDR3 length is 15 residues.